This TCR beta chain is drawn from a study of shared T cell receptors in the human thymus. Some clones are missing from TCRdb's copy, which holds only in-frame ones; the method was immunoSEQ multiplex PCR. The sample has 540,000 or so clones; about 84% are singletons. The germline gives CDR1 MNHEY, CDR2 SMNVEV (reference sequence). This CDR3 contains 19 residues. Trimming at V came to 3 bases and at J to 6 bases, leaving 19 bases not matched to a gene. The sample was also reused in another study, on human thymus T cells. Per that paper: Apparent bias marked the V and J gene usage of thymic and blood repertoires.

Source material: thymocytes. V and J are TRBV27 and TRBJ2-1; 8 nucleotides match TRBD2. The sequence came from a boy less than two years old with a congenital heart defect. CDR3 amino acids: CASSLEVAGGGGRGNEQFF. Here the CDR3 DNA reads TGTGCCAGCAGTTTGGAGGTTGCGGGAGGTGGTGGCCGGGGCAATGAGCAGTTCTTC.